The T cell receptor (beta chain) described here comes from a study of blood T cells in healthy people across ages. Concerning this clonotype itself: The junction shows a germline mismatch at one end, possibly a read error.

Together with a sample-barcoded 5' primer, a J-beta primer mix was included in a second PCR lasting about 7 to 11 cycles. MiXCR, run by TCRdb on the 5' RACE reads, gives a single entry per CDR3 protein. The sample includes about 1.6 million distinct CDR3 sequences, about 35% of them seen just once. From germline, CDR1 is LGHDT and CDR2 YNNKEL (reference sequence). This CDR3 spans 14 amino acids. Material: blood. The chain joins TRBV3-1 to TRBJ1-1; tentatively, D is TRBD1 (5 bases). This receptor was identified in a woman aged 30 to 39 in good health. The CDR3 DNA is TGTACCAGCAGCCATGAAAGACAGAGCCGTGAAGCTTTCTTT. Amino acid sequence: CTSSHERQSREAFF.